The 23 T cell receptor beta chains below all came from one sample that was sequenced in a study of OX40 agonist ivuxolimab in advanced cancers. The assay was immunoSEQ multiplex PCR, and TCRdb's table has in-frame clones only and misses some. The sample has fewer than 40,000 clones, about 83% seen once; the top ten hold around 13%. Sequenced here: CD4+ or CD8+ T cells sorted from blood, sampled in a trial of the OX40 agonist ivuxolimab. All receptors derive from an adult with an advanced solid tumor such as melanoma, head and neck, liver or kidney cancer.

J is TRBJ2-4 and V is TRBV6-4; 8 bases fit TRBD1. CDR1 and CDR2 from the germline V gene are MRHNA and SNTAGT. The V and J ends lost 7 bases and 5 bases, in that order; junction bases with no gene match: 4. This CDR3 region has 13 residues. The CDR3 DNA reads TGTGCCAGCAAGTCAGGGGGCCAAAACATTCAGTACTTC. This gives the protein CASKSGGQNIQYF.

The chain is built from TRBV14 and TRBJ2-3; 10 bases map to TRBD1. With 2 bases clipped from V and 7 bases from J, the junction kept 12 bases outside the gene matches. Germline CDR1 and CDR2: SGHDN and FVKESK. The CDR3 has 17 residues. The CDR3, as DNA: TGTGCCAGCAGCCAACTAGGGGGACAGGGGTCTTCTCATACGCAGTATTTT. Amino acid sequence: CASSQLGGQGSSHTQYF.

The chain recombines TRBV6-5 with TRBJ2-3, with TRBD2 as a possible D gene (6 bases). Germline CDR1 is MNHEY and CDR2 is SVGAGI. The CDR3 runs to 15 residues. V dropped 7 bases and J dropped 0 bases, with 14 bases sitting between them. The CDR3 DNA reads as TGTGCCAGCACCTCCCCAAGCGGGAGCACAGATACGCAGTATTTT. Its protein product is CASTSPSGSTDTQYF.

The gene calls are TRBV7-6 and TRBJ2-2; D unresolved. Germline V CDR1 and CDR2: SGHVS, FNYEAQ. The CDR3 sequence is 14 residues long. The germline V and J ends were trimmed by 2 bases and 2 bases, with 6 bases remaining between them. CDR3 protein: CASSLLINTGELFF. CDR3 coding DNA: TGTGCCAGCAGCTTACTCATAAACACCGGGGAGCTGTTTTTT.

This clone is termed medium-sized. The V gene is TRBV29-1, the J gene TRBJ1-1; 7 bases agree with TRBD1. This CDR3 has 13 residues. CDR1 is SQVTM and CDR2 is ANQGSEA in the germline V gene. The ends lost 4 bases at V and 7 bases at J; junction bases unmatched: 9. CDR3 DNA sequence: TGCAGCGTTGCACAGGGGAGGGGGTTTGAAGCTTTCTTT. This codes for CSVAQGRGFEAFF.

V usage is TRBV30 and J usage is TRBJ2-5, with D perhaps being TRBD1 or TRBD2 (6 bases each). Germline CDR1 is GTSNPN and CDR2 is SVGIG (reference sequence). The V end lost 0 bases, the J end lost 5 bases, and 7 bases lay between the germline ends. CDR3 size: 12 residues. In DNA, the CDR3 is TGTGCCTGGAGTGTCGGGGGCGAGACCCAGTACTTC. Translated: CAWSVGGETQYF.

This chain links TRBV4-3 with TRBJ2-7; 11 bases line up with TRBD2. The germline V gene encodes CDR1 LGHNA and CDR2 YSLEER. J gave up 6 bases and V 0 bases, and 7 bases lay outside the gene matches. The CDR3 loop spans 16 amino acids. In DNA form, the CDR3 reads TGCGCCAGCAGCCAAGAACTAGCGGGAGTTCGGGCCGAGCAGTACTTC. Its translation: CASSQELAGVRAEQYF.

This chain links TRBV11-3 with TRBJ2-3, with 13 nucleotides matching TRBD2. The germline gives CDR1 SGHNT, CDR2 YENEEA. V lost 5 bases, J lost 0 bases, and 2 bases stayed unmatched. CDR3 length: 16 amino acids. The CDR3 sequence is CASSQGLAGSTDTQYF. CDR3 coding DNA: TGTGCCAGCAGCCAGGGACTAGCGGGAAGCACAGATACGCAGTATTTT.

CDR3 region: CASTETGGRKLFF. The CDR3 bases are TGTGCCAGTACCGAGACAGGGGGCAGAAAACTGTTTTTT. The genes are TRBV19 and TRBJ1-4; TRBD1 matches 10 bases. Germline CDR1 reads LNHDA; CDR2 reads SQIVND (reference sequence). V lost 7 bases and J lost 10; bases outside the gene matches: 6. This CDR3 comprises 13 residues.

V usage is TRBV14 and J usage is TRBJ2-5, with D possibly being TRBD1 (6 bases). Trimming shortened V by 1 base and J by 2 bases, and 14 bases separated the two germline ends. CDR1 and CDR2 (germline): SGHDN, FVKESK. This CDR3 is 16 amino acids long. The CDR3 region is CASSQVWGRGQETQYF. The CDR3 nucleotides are TGTGCCAGCAGCCAAGTGTGGGGGCGCGGGCAAGAGACCCAGTACTTC.

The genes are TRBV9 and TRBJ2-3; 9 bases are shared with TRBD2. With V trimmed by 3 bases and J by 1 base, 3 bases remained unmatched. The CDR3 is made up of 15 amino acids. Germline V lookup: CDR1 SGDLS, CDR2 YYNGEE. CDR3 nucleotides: TGTGCCAGCAGCGAGACTAGCGGAGGCACAGATACGCAGTATTTT. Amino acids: CASSETSGGTDTQYF.

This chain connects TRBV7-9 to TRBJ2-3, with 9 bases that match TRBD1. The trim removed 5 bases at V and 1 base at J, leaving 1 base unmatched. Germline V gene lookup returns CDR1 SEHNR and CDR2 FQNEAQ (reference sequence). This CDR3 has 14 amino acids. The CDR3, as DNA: TGTGCCAGCAGCCGACAGGGGGGCACAGATACGCAGTATTTT. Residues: CASSRQGGTDTQYF. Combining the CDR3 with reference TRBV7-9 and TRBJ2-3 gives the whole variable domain DTGVSQNPRHKITKRGQNVTFRCDPISEHNRLYWYRQTLGQGPEFLTYFQNEAQLEKSRLLSDRFSAERPKGSFSTLEIQRTEQGDSAMYLCASSRQGGTDTQYFGPGTRLTVL.

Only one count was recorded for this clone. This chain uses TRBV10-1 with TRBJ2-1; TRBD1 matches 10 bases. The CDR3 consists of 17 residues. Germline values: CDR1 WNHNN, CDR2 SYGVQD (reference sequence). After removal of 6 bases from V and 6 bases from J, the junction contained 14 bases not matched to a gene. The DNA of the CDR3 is TGCGCCAGCAGCCTCGAGGCCGGGACAGGGGTTCGCAATGAGCAGTTCTTC. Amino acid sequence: CASSLEAGTGVRNEQFF.

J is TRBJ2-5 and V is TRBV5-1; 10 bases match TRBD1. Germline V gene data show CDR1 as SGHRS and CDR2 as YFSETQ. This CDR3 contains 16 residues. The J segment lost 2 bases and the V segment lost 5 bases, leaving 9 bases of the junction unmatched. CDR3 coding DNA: TGCGCCAGCAGAAGACAGGGGGCGATTGGTCAAGAGACCCAGTACTTC. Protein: CASRRQGAIGQETQYF.

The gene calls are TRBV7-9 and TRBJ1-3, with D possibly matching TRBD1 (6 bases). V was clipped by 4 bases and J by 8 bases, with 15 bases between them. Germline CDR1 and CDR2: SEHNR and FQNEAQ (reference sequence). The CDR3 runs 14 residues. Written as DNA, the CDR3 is TGTGCCAGCAGCTCAGCAGGGGATGGTCACACCATATATTTT. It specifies CASSSAGDGHTIYF.

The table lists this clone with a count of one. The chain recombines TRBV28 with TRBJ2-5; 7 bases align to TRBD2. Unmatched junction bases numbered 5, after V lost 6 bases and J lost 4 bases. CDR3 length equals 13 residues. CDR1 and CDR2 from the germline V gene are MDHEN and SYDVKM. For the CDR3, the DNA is TGTGCCAGCAGACCCTCGGGGGGAGAGACCCAGTACTTC. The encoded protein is CASRPSGGETQYF.

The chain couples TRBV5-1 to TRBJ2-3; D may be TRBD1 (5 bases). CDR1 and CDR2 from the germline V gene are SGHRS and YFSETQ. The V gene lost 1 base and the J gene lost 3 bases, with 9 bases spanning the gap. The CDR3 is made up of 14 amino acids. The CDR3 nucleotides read TGCGCCAGCAGCTTGCTACAGGATACAGATACGCAGTATTTT. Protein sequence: CASSLLQDTDTQYF.

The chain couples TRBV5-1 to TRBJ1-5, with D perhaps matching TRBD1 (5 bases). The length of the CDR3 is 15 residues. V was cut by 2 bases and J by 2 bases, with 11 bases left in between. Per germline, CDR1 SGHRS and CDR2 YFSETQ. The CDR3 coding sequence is TGCGCCAGCAGCTTAGACGGGGCGGGCAATCAGCCCCAGCATTTT. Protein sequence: CASSLDGAGNQPQHF.

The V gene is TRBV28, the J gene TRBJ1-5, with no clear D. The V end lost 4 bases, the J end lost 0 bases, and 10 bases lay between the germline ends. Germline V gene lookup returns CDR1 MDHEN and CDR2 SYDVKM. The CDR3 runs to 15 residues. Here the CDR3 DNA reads TGTGCCAGCAGTTGGGCCGGATATAGCAATCAGCCCCAGCATTTT. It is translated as CASSWAGYSNQPQHF. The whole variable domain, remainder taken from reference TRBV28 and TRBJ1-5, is DVKVTQSSRYLVKRTGEKVFLECVQDMDHENMFWYRQDPGLGLRLIYFSYDVKMKEKGDIPEGYSVSREKKERFSLILESASTNQTSMYLCASSWAGYSNQPQHFGDGTRLSIL.

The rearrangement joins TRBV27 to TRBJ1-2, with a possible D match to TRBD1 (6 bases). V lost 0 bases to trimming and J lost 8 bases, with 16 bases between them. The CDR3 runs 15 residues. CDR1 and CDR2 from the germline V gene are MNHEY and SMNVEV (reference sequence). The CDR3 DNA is TGTGCCAGCAGTTTATCGGGCCAGGGACATCTAGGCTACACCTTC. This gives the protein CASSLSGQGHLGYTF.

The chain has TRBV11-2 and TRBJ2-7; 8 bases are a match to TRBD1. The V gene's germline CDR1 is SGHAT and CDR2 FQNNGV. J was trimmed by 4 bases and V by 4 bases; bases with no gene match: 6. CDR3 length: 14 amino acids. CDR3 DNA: TGTGCCAGCAGCTCGACCGGGACAGGTTACGAGCAGTACTTC. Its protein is CASSSTGTGYEQYF.

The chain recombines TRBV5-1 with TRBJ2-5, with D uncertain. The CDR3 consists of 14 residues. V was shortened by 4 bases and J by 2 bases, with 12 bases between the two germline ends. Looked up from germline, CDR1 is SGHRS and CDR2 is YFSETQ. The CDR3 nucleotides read TGCGCCAGCAGCACAACAGTAACTCAAGAGACCCAGTACTTC. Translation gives CASSTTVTQETQYF.

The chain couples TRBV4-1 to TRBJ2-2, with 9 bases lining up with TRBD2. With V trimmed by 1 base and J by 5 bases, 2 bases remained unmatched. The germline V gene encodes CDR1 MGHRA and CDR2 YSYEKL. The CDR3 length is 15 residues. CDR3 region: CASSQALAGTGELFF. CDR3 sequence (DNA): TGCGCCAGCAGCCAAGCGCTAGCGGGAACCGGGGAGCTGTTTTTT.